What follows describes a single TCR beta chain. Its antigen is unidentified. V was pared by 6 bases and J by 6 bases, with 16 bases between. Germline V gene data show CDR1 as SNHLY and CDR2 as FYNNEI. This CDR3 region has 14 residues. These data come from a study of shared clonotypes between healthy human individuals. Study in general: In total, the donors were a couple of women and three men aged 18 to 49. Findings and limits, study-wide: An effect of sequencing depth on clonotype sharing among donors was expected.

Donors were healthy HIV-negative adults without recent acute infections or vaccinations. Deep was the level at which the assay was run. The repertoire was sequenced with immunoSEQ multiplex PCR; TCRdb's copy has only in-frame clones and lacks some. Here the sample spans about 1 million clones, approximately 72% being singletons. The receptor comes from a man aged 18 to 29 in good health. Sequences were obtained from memory CD4+ T cells sorted from blood. Subset meaning: CD45RA-negative fraction. The V and J genes are TRBV2 and TRBJ2-3, with D possibly matching TRBD2 (7 bases). This CDR3 reads CASSPGGLPDTQYF. As DNA, the CDR3 is TGTGCCAGCAGCCCGGGGGGCCTTCCCGATACGCAGTATTTT.